The TCR beta chain described here comes from a study of T cells in Graves' hyperthyroidism and ophthalmopathy. From germline, CDR1 is LNHDA and CDR2 SQIVND (reference sequence). CDR3 length equals 14 residues. Trimming at V came to 6 bases and at J to 2 bases, leaving 4 bases not matched to a gene. Hyperthyroidism of Graves' type that showed no ophthalmopathy progression within 18 months was stable. Amplification of TCR beta CDR3 regions used RNA as the template. The TCR CDR3 first-round RT-PCR relied on the HTBI primer set. In TCRdb, the multiplex PCR reads were re-called with MiXCR into one record per CDR3 protein. The data show about 690,000 distinct CDR3 sequences, roughly a sixth seen once.

Material for sequencing was blood. The chain carries TRBV19 and TRBJ2-1, with 7 bases that match TRBD2. The TCR sequence derives from a man between 45 and 60 years old with Graves' hyperthyroidism. The CDR3 reads CASRRERTYNEQFF. DNA of the CDR3: TGTGCCAGTAGGCGGGAGCGGACCTACAATGAGCAGTTCTTC.